This T cell receptor beta chain comes out of a study of regulatory T cells in long-lasting Graves disease. Germline V gene sequence: CDR1 DFQATT, CDR2 SNEGSKA (reference sequence). J gave up 0 bases and V 5 bases, and 6 bases lay outside the gene matches. The CDR3 runs to 15 residues. Described time point: newly diagnosed GD, antithyroid drugs for less than 3 months. The TCR library was made from RNA that had been extracted from PBMCs in TRIzol. This clonotype was detected many times. According to the study, TCR beta libraries were built with iRepertoire HTBI primers and CDR3-region Arm-PCR. TCRdb ran MiXCR on the multiplex PCR reads and lists one entry per CDR3 protein. The sample shows around 230,000 distinct CDR3 sequences, around 20% of them seen only once.

The material sequenced was peripheral blood mononuclear cells (PBMCs), taken at new diagnosis, from a patient treated with antithyroid drugs. The chain employs TRBV20-1 and TRBJ2-7; 11 bases match TRBD2. The source is a female donor with Graves disease. In DNA, the CDR3 is TGCAGTGCTTACGGGACTAGCGGTACCTCCTACGAGCAGTACTTC. This codes for CSAYGTSGTSYEQYF.